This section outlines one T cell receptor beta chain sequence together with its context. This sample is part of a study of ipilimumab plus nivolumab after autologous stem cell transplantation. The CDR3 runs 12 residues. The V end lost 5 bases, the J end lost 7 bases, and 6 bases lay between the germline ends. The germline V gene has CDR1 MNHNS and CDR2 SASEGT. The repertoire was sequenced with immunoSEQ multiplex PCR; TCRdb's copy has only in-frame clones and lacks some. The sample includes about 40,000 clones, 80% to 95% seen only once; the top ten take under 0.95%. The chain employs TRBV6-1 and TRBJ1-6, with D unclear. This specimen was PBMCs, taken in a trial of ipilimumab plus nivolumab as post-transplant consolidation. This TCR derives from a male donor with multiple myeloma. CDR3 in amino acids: CASSIQNSPLHF. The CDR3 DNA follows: TGTGCCAGCAGTATCCAGAATTCACCCCTCCACTTT.